The 27 T cell receptor beta chains reported below all come from one sample, sequenced in a study of cytomegalovirus exposure and HLA in healthy donors. The PCR contained 60 Vbeta and 13 Jbeta primers. The assay was immunoSEQ multiplex PCR, and TCRdb's table has in-frame clones only and misses some. This sample carries some 70,000 clones, with about 2.9% going to the ten biggest clones. Sequenced input: PBMCs. The receptors here all came from a man aged 35 to 55 in good health and CMV-seronegative.

The chain has TRBV19 and TRBJ2-7, with a tentative D call TRBD2 (5 bases). V gave up 3 bases and J gave up 0 bases, with 9 bases separating them. Per the germline V gene, CDR1 is LNHDA and CDR2 is SQIVND (reference sequence). This CDR3 spans 14 amino acids. CDR3 residues: CASSIYTSSYEQYF. The CDR3 DNA reads TGTGCCAGTAGTATTTATACTAGCTCCTACGAGCAGTACTTC.

The chain joins TRBV14 to TRBJ2-1, with a tentative D call TRBD1 (6 bases). V was trimmed by 1 base and J by 7 bases, leaving 14 bases between them. The CDR3 is made up of 15 amino acids. The germline CDR1 and CDR2 sequences are SGHDN and FVKESK. CDR3 loop: CASSQVGGLRNEQFF. The CDR3 DNA is TGTGCCAGCAGCCAAGTTGGGGGCCTCCGAAATGAGCAGTTCTTC. The full variable domain, with the rest looked up from reference TRBV14 and TRBJ2-1, is EAGVTQFPSHSVIEKGQTVTLRCDPISGHDNLYWYRRVMGKEIKFLLHFVKESKQDESGMPNNRFLAERTGGTYSTLKVQPAELEDSGVYFCASSQVGGLRNEQFFGPGTRLTVL.

V is TRBV2 and J is TRBJ2-1; 9 bases are a match to TRBD1. The CDR3 contains 14 residues. V trimming: 7 bases; J trimming: 3 bases; junction bases outside the gene matches: 4. CDR1 SNHLY and CDR2 FYNNEI come from the germline V gene. The CDR3 coding sequence is TGTGCCAGCACCGGACAGGGGAACTACAATGAGCAGTTCTTC. This encodes CASTGQGNYNEQFF.

V gene TRBV7-9 combines with J gene TRBJ2-5, with TRBD2 matching over 12 bases. V trimming: 5 bases; J trimming: 5 bases; junction bases outside the gene matches: 12. The CDR3 sequence is 17 residues long. Germline V gene sequence: CDR1 SEHNR, CDR2 FQNEAQ (reference sequence). This CDR3 reads CASSPRWTSGEEETQYF. As DNA, the CDR3 is TGTGCCAGCAGCCCCCGATGGACTAGCGGGGAGGAGGAGACCCAGTACTTC.

V gene TRBV5-4 combines with J gene TRBJ2-7; the D gene is possibly TRBD1 (5 bases). Germline assignment: CDR1 SGHNT and CDR2 YYREEE (reference sequence). The CDR3 extends over 13 amino acids. Trimming pared 1 base from V and 2 bases from J, leaving 7 bases between. CDR3 coding DNA: TGTGCCAGCAGCTTGACAGGAACCTACGAGCAGTACTTC. Translating it yields CASSLTGTYEQYF.

The V call is TRBV19, the J call TRBJ1-1; D is possibly TRBD1 (5 bases). Germline CDR1 and CDR2: LNHDA and SQIVND (reference sequence). Trimming took 1 base from V and 9 from J, leaving 9 bases between them. The CDR3 totals 12 residues. The CDR3 reads CASSIGQGKAFF. The DNA of the CDR3 is TGTGCCAGTAGTATAGGGCAGGGCAAAGCTTTCTTT. The full variable domain, completed using reference TRBV19 and TRBJ1-1, is DGGITQSPKYLFRKEGQNVTLSCEQNLNHDAMYWYRQDPGQGLRLIYYSQIVNDFQKGDIAEGYSVSREKKESFPLTVTSAQKNPTAFYLCASSIGQGKAFFGQGTRLTVV.

CDR3 bases: TGTGCCATCAGTGATTGGGGGCGGGCTGGGGCCAACGTCCTGACTTTC. Its protein is CAISDWGRAGANVLTF. V usage is TRBV10-3 and J usage is TRBJ2-6; a weak D match, TRBD1 (6 bases). The V gene lost 3 bases and the J gene lost 2 bases, with 11 bases spanning the gap. Germline assignment: CDR1 ENHRY and CDR2 SYGVKD. The CDR3 loop spans 16 amino acids.

The chain couples TRBV7-2 to TRBJ2-7; TRBD1 agrees at 7 bases. The CDR3 spans 15 residues. Losses at the gene ends were 0 bases for V and 7 bases for J; bases not matched to a gene: 9. Germline lookup yields CDR1 SGHTA and CDR2 FQGNSA. Written as DNA, the CDR3 is TGTGCCAGCAGCTTAGCTGGCAGGGGGAGAGGTGAGCAGTACTTC. Residues: CASSLAGRGRGEQYF.

The chain combines TRBV4-1 with TRBJ1-2, with TRBD1 as a possible D gene (6 bases). Trimming took off 3 bases at V and 4 bases at J, with 15 bases between the two ends. CDR3 length equals 15 residues. CDR1 is MGHRA, CDR2 YSYEKL, per germline. CDR3 DNA sequence: TGCGCCAGCAGCCAGTTGACAGGCCGTCCCTATGGCTACACCTTC. Translated: CASSQLTGRPYGYTF.

The rearrangement links TRBV6-5 to TRBJ1-3; the D gene is possibly TRBD1 (5 bases). V was shortened by 2 bases and J by 4 bases, with 12 bases between the two germline ends. The V gene's germline CDR1 is MNHEY and CDR2 SVGAGI. The length of the CDR3 is 15 residues. The CDR3 spells CASSYTGGIGNTIYF. As DNA, the CDR3 is TGTGCCAGCAGTTACACCGGGGGAATAGGAAACACCATATATTTT.

This rearrangement joins TRBV6-5 to TRBJ1-1; D gene uncertain. Germline V gene sequence: CDR1 MNHEY, CDR2 SVGAGI. This CDR3 has 15 residues. Trimming shortened V by 2 bases and J by 0 bases, and 10 bases separated the two germline ends. As DNA, the CDR3 is TGTGCCAGCAGTTACACTATGACCGTGAACACTGAAGCTTTCTTT. This gives the protein CASSYTMTVNTEAFF.

Details on this clone: Different DNA sequences within this sample yield the same CDR3. The V gene is TRBV28, the J gene TRBJ1-5; D might be TRBD1 (6 bases). V dropped 6 bases and J dropped 4 bases, with 7 bases sitting between them. CDR1 is MDHEN and CDR2 is SYDVKM in the germline V gene. The CDR3 contains 12 residues. In nucleotides, the CDR3 is TGTGCCAGCAGCACAGGGAATCAGCCCCAGCATTTT. Translating it yields CASSTGNQPQHF.

The V and J genes are TRBV5-1 and TRBJ2-7, with a possible D match to TRBD1 (5 bases). The germline gives CDR1 SGHRS, CDR2 YFSETQ. The CDR3 extends over 12 amino acids. With 3 bases removed from V and 4 bases from J, the gap between germline ends came to 8 bases. DNA for the CDR3: TGCGCCAGCAGCTACGACAGATACGAGCAGTACTTC. Its protein product is CASSYDRYEQYF.

The chain joins TRBV5-1 to TRBJ1-3, with D hard to call. V lost 0 bases, J lost 4 bases, and 8 bases lay in between. The CDR3 runs 14 residues. The V gene's germline CDR1 is SGHRS and CDR2 YFSETQ. The CDR3 reads CASSLGPEGNTIYF. CDR3 coding DNA: TGCGCCAGCAGCTTGGGCCCGGAGGGAAACACCATATATTTT. Combining the CDR3 with reference TRBV5-1 and TRBJ1-3 gives the whole variable domain KAGVTQTPRYLIKTRGQQVTLSCSPISGHRSVSWYQQTPGQGLQFLFEYFSETQRNKGNFPGRFSGRQFSNSRSEMNVSTLELGDSALYLCASSLGPEGNTIYFGEGSWLTVV.

V and J are TRBV9 and TRBJ2-5; 9 bases fit TRBD2. The CDR3 is 16 residues long. With V trimmed by 3 bases and J by 0 bases, 6 bases remained unmatched. Germline V gives CDR1 SGDLS, CDR2 YYNGEE. This CDR3 is CASSDRLADNQETQYF. CDR3 DNA sequence: TGTGCCAGCAGCGACCGACTAGCGGACAACCAAGAGACCCAGTACTTC.

The chain links TRBV6-1 to TRBJ2-7; D may be TRBD2 (6 bases). Germline CDR1 MNHNS, CDR2 SASEGT. Trimming took 6 bases from V and 3 from J, leaving 18 bases between them. CDR3 length: 15 residues. The CDR3 DNA is TGTGCCAGCAGGGAGGGTTTGGCTCTGATCTACGAGCAGTACTTC. Its protein product is CASREGLALIYEQYF.

The chain recombines TRBV9 with TRBJ2-3, with D tentatively TRBD1 (5 bases). This CDR3 is 14 amino acids long. Trimming pared 0 bases from V and 3 bases from J, leaving 8 bases between. Germline V lookup: CDR1 SGDLS, CDR2 YYNGEE. CDR3: CASSVGGPTDTQYF. CDR3 coding DNA: TGTGCCAGCAGCGTAGGGGGCCCGACAGATACGCAGTATTTT. The entire variable domain, with the rest obtained from reference TRBV9 and TRBJ2-3, is as follows: DSGVTQTPKHLITATGQRVTLRCSPRSGDLSVYWYQQSLDQGLQFLIQYYNGEERAKGNILERFSAQQFPDLHSELNLSSLELGDSALYFCASSVGGPTDTQYFGPGTRLTVL.

The rearrangement joins TRBV5-1 to TRBJ2-7, with 8 bases matching TRBD2. The ends lost 4 bases at V and 1 base at J; junction bases unmatched: 10. Germline CDR1 and CDR2: SGHRS and YFSETQ. This CDR3 spans 16 amino acids. CDR3 loop: CASSPGRGDPSYEQYF. CDR3 nucleotides: TGCGCCAGCAGCCCGGGGCGGGGGGACCCGTCCTACGAGCAGTACTTC.

The chain is built from TRBV5-6 and TRBJ2-2; weak D call: TRBD1 (6 bases). Germline V gene data show CDR1 as SGHDT and CDR2 as YYEEEE. The CDR3 has 16 residues. The V end lost 3 bases, the J end lost 9 bases, and 21 bases lay between the germline ends. CDR3 nucleotides: TGTGCCAGCAGCTCTACAGGGCTACGCAGGTCGTGGGAGCTGTTTTTT. Translated: CASSSTGLRRSWELFF.

The chain is built from TRBV5-4 and TRBJ2-5; no definite D call. V was shortened by 1 base and J by 3 bases, with 7 bases between the two germline ends. The CDR3 is made up of 13 amino acids. Germline loops: CDR1 SGHNT, CDR2 YYREEE (reference sequence). CDR3 protein: CASSLFAKETQYF. CDR3 bases: TGTGCCAGCAGCTTGTTTGCGAAAGAGACCCAGTACTTC.

The J gene is TRBJ2-7, the V gene TRBV7-9; 8 nucleotides agree with TRBD1. This CDR3 comprises 15 residues. Germline values: CDR1 SEHNR, CDR2 FQNEAQ (reference sequence). Losses at the gene ends were 2 bases for V and 3 bases for J; bases not matched to a gene: 6. DNA of the CDR3: TGTGCCAGCAGCTTAAAAGGGACAGGAGACTACGAGCAGTACTTC. Its translation is CASSLKGTGDYEQYF.

V is TRBV6-4 and J is TRBJ2-2, with 9 nucleotides matching TRBD1. The CDR3 has 18 amino acids. After removal of 8 bases from V and 4 bases from J, the junction contained 17 bases not matched to a gene. The germline gives CDR1 MRHNA, CDR2 SNTAGT. The CDR3: CASSDGTGLLGITGELFF. The CDR3, as DNA: TGTGCCAGCTCGGACGGGACAGGGTTACTGGGAATCACCGGGGAGCTGTTTTTT.

V usage is TRBV19 and J usage is TRBJ1-2; TRBD1 agrees at 9 bases. V shed 4 bases and J 3 bases; nucleotides not matched to a gene: 3. The CDR3 runs 14 residues. CDR1 is LNHDA and CDR2 is SQIVND in the germline V gene (reference sequence). CDR3 DNA sequence: TGTGCCAGTAGTACATGGACAGGGGACTATGGCTACACCTTC. Protein sequence: CASSTWTGDYGYTF.

The chain links TRBV13 to TRBJ2-1, with 10 bases lining up with TRBD2. V shed 0 bases, J shed 5 bases, and the junction held 10 bases outside the gene matches. CDR3 length: 18 residues. CDR1 PRHDT and CDR2 FYEKMQ come from the germline V gene (reference sequence). The chain's CDR3 is CASSLGGLGSGGNNEQFF. The DNA for the CDR3 is TGTGCCAGCAGCTTAGGCGGTTTAGGTAGCGGGGGGAACAATGAGCAGTTCTTC. Looking up the rest from reference TRBV13 and TRBJ2-1 gives the full variable domain: AAGVIQSPRHLIKEKRETATLKCYPIPRHDTVYWYQQGPGQDPQFLISFYEKMQSDKGSIPDRFSAQQFSDYHSELNMSSLELGDSALYFCASSLGGLGSGGNNEQFFGPGTRLTVL.

The chain couples TRBV6-1 to TRBJ1-1; D perhaps matches TRBD1 (5 bases). The V gene's germline CDR1 is MNHNS and CDR2 SASEGT. CDR3 length: 15 residues. V dropped 1 base and J dropped 4 bases, with 13 bases sitting between them. Here the CDR3 reads CASSEDGGVGTEAFF. The DNA for the CDR3 is TGTGCCAGCAGTGAAGACGGGGGTGTAGGCACTGAAGCTTTCTTT.

The V and J genes are TRBV6-1 and TRBJ2-5; possibly TRBD1 for D (6 bases). The germline V and J ends were trimmed by 7 bases and 5 bases, with 20 bases remaining between them. Germline CDR1 reads MNHNS; CDR2 reads SASEGT. The CDR3 extends over 15 amino acids. CDR3: CASTFTQGWGETQYF. CDR3 sequence (DNA): TGTGCCAGCACCTTTACACAGGGATGGGGGGAGACCCAGTACTTC.

This chain links TRBV13 with TRBJ2-1; a possible D gene is TRBD2 (6 bases). Germline assignment: CDR1 PRHDT and CDR2 FYEKMQ (reference sequence). This CDR3 region has 11 residues. The V and J ends lost 6 bases and 7 bases respectively, with 7 bases between them. The CDR3 sequence: CASSRGNEQFF. In nucleotides, the CDR3 is TGTGCCAGCAGTCGGGGGAATGAGCAGTTCTTC.